This is a list of T cell receptor beta chains from one sample in a study of vaccination and CD4 T cells after COVID-19. TCRdb recomputed calls from the PCR reads with MiXCR, one row per CDR3 protein. The sample lists over 6,500 distinct CDR3 sequences; approximately 40% were seen once. No antigen has been assigned to these receptors. Sequencing was done on a sample of CD4+ T cells from blood, cultured in vitro. Receptors were obtained from a human donor in good health. The CDR3 runs from the conserved cysteine through the conserved F or W. The D gene is left open where the match is weak. Clone size appears in some rows only: once, few, many, or a class for an expanded clone.

>15|TRBV7-3|TRBJ1-6|-|few
TGTGCCAGCAGCTCGTCGGGGGTCGGGGGTTCACCCCTCCACTTT
CASSSSGVGGSPLHF
>14|TRBV6-1|TRBJ1-1|-|few
TGTGCCAGCAGTGAACCGAGGGTTAGCACTGAAGCTTTCTTT
CASSEPRVSTEAFF
>14|TRBV6-1|TRBJ2-4|-|-
TGTGCCAGCAGACCTAGTTTGGCGCTGGACATTCAGTACTTC
CASRPSLALDIQYF
>17|TRBV5-1|TRBJ2-5|TRBD2|-
TGCGCCAGCAGAGTCATGGGACTAGCGGGGGGTCAAGAGACCCAGTACTTC
CASRVMGLAGGQETQYF
>14|TRBV28|TRBJ2-5|-|few
TGTGCCAGCATTTCCTCAGTTGTGCGAGAGACCCAGTACTTC
CASISSVVRETQYF
>13|TRBV2|TRBJ2-7|-|-
TGTGCCAGCAGTGAACAGGGGTCGTACGAGCAGTACTTC
CASSEQGSYEQYF
>16|TRBV4-2|TRBJ1-5|TRBD1|-
TGTGCCAGCAGCCGGTGGACAGGGAGAAGCAATCAGCCCCAGCATTTT
CASSRWTGRSNQPQHF
>14|TRBV19|TRBJ1-2|-|-
TGTGCCAGTAGTATAGGAACCAGGGAGGATGGCTACACCTTC
CASSIGTREDGYTF
>12|TRBV7-9|TRBJ1-1|-|few
TGTGCCAGCAGCTTGACACACCTTGAAGCTTTCTTT
CASSLTHLEAFF
>12|TRBV6-1|TRBJ1-1|-|-
TGTGCCAGCACGAGAGTGAACACTGAAGCTTTCTTT
CASTRVNTEAFF
>14|TRBV27|TRBJ2-2|TRBD1|-
TGTGCCAGCAGTCCAGGACAGGGGGTCGGGGAGCTGTTTTTT
CASSPGQGVGELFF
>13|TRBV12-3/TRBV12-4|TRBJ1-2|TRBD1|-
TGTGCCAGCAGTCCCTTGAACAGGGGTGGCTACACCTTC
CASSPLNRGGYTF
>13|TRBV4-2|TRBJ1-5|-|few
TGTGCCAGCAGCAGGGAACGAAATCAGCCCCAGCATTTT
CASSRERNQPQHF
>15|TRBV6-1|TRBJ1-2|TRBD1|-
TGTGCCAGCAGAGAAGCAGGGGGAATTAACTATGGCTACACCTTC
CASREAGGINYGYTF
>14|TRBV27|TRBJ2-1|TRBD2|-
TGTGCCAGCAGTGCAAGGACTAGTAACAATGAGCAGTTCTTC
CASSARTSNNEQFF
>12|TRBV6-5|TRBJ2-7|-|-
TGTGCCAGCAGTTTCACAGGGTACGAGCAGTACTTC
CASSFTGYEQYF
>16|TRBV27|TRBJ2-5|TRBD2|few
TGTGCCAGCAGATTAGCGGGGGGACACTCCCAAGAGACCCAGTACTTC
CASRLAGGHSQETQYF